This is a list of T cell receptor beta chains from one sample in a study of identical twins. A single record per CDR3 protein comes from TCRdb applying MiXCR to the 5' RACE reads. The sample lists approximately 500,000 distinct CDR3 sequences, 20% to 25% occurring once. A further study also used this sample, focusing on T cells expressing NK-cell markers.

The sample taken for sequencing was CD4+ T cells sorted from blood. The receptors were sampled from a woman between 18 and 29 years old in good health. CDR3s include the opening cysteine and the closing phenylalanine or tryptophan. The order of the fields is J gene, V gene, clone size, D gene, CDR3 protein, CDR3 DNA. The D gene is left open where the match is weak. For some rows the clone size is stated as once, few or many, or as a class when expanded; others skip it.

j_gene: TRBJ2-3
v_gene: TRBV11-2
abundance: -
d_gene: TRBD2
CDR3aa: CASRTSGRSGTQYF
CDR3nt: TGTGCCAGCAGGACTAGCGGGAGAAGTGGTACGCAGTATTTT

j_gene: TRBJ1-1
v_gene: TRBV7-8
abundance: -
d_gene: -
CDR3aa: CASSHPQGWGTEAFF
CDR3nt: TGTGCCAGCAGCCATCCCCAGGGTTGGGGGACTGAAGCTTTCTTT

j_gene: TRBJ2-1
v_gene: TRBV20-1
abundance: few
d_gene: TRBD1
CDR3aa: CSATSTDRDYNEQFF
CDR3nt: TGCAGTGCTACTTCGACGGACAGGGACTACAATGAGCAGTTCTTC

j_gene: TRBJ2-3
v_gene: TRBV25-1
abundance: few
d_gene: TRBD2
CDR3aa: CASSESGRGGFTDTQYF
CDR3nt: TGTGCCAGCAGTGAATCAGGGCGGGGGGGCTTCACAGATACGCAGTATTTT

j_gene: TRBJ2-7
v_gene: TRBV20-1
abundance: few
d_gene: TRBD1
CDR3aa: CSARRTGKDEQYF
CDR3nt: TGCAGTGCTAGAAGGACAGGGAAAGACGAGCAGTACTTC

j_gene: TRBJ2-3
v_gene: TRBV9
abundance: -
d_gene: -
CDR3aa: CASSVGHPGSTDTQYF
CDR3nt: TGTGCCAGCAGCGTTGGCCACCCCGGGAGCACAGATACGCAGTATTTT

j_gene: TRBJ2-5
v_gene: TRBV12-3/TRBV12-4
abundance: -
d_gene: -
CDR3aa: CASSFALGGQETQYF
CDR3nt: TGTGCCAGCAGTTTTGCCTTGGGGGGACAAGAGACCCAGTACTTC

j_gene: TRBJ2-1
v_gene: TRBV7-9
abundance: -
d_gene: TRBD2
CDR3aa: CASSSGLAGVTYNEQFF
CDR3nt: TGTGCCAGCAGCTCGGGACTAGCGGGAGTCACTTACAATGAGCAGTTCTTC

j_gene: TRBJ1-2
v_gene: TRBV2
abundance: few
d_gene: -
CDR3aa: CASTQGPRLGYTF
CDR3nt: TGTGCCAGCACCCAAGGCCCCCGCCTGGGCTACACCTTC

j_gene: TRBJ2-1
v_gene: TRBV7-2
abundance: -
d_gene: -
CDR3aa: CASSLEVGGEQFF
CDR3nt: TGTGCCAGCAGCTTAGAGGTGGGGGGTGAGCAGTTCTTC

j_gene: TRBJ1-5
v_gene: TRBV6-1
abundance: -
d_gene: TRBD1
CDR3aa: CASRTTGVHYQPQHF
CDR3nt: TGTGCCAGCAGGACAACAGGGGTACATTATCAGCCCCAGCATTTT

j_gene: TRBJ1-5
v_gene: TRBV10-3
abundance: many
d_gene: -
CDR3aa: CAIRGPDQPQHF
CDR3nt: TGTGCCATCAGGGGTCCTGATCAGCCCCAGCATTTT

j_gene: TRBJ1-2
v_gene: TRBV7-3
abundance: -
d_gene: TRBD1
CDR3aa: CASSAQGAQMHGYTF
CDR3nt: TGTGCCAGCAGCGCCCAGGGGGCGCAGATGCATGGCTACACCTTC

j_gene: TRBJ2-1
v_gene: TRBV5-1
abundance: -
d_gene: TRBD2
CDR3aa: CASSWGGNSYNEQFF
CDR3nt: TGCGCCAGCAGCTGGGGGGGGAACTCCTACAATGAGCAGTTCTTC

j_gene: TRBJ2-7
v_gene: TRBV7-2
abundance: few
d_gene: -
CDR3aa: CASSLLLQGEQYF
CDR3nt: TGTGCCAGCAGCTTACTACTACAGGGCGAGCAGTACTTC

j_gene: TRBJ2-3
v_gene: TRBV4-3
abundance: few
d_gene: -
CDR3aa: CASSQDRGGAGTQYF
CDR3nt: TGCGCCAGCAGCCAAGATCGGGGTGGCGCTGGGACGCAGTATTTT

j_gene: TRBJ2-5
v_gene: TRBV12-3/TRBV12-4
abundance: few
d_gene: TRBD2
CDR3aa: CASSLVRTSAQETQYF
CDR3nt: TGTGCCAGCAGTTTAGTGCGGACTAGCGCTCAAGAGACCCAGTACTTC

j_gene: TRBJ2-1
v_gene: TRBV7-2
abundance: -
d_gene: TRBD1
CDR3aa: CASSQDRANEQFF
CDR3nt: TGTGCCAGCAGTCAAGACAGGGCCAATGAGCAGTTCTTC

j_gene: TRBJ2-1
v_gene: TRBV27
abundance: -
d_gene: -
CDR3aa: CASSLRGGSSSSYNEQFF
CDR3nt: TGTGCCAGCAGTTTACGGGGAGGATCTTCCTCCTCCTACAATGAGCAGTTCTTC

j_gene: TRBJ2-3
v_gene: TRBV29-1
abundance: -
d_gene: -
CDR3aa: CSVGGPLTDTQYF
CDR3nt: TGCAGCGTTGGAGGGCCTCTCACAGATACGCAGTATTTT

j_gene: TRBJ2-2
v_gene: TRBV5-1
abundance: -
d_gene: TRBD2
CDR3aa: CASERSGTAGSGELFF
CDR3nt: TGCGCCAGCGAACGTAGCGGGACCGCCGGGAGCGGGGAGCTGTTTTTT

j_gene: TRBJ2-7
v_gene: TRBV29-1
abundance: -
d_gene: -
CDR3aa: CSVEGVRAYEQYF
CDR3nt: TGCAGCGTTGAAGGGGTACGGGCCTACGAGCAGTACTTC

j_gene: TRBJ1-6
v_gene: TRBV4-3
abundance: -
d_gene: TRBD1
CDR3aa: CASIKGQGTSPLHF
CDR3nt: TGCGCCAGCATTAAGGGACAGGGGACTTCACCCCTCCACTTT

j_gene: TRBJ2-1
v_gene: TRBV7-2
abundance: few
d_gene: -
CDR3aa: CASSLVIEQFF
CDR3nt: TGTGCCAGCAGTTTAGTGATTGAGCAGTTCTTC

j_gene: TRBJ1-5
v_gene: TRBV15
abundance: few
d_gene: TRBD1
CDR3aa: CATSRGGGGPHQPQHF
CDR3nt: TGTGCCACCAGCAGAGGGGGAGGGGGCCCGCATCAGCCCCAGCATTTT

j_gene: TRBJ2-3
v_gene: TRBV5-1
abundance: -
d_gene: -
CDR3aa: CASSLVGGRTDTQYF
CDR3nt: TGCGCCAGCAGCTTGGTGGGGGGCCGGACAGATACGCAGTATTTT

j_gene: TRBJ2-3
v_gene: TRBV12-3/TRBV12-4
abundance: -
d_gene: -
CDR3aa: CASRVKAGLTDTQYF
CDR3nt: TGTGCCAGCAGGGTTAAAGCGGGTCTCACAGATACGCAGTATTTT

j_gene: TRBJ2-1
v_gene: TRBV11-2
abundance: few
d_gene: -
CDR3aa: CASSLVSFQGEQFF
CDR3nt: TGTGCCAGCAGCTTAGTAAGTTTTCAGGGTGAGCAGTTCTTC

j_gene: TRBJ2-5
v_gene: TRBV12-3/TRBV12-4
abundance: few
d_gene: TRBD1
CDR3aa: CASRSQGQAAETQYF
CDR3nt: TGTGCCAGCAGATCACAGGGGCAGGCAGCAGAGACCCAGTACTTC

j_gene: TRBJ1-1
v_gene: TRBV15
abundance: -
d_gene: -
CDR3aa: CATSRDGQVWNTEAFF
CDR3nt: TGTGCCACCAGCAGAGATGGTCAGGTTTGGAACACTGAAGCTTTCTTT

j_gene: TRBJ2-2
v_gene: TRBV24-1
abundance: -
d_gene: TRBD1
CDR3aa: CATSPGTGISGELFF
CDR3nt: TGTGCCACCAGCCCCGGGACAGGAATTTCCGGGGAGCTGTTTTTT

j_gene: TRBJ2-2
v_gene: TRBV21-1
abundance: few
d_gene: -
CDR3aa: CASSRDLGGRNTGELFF
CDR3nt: TGTGCCAGCAGCAGAGACCTTGGGGGGCGGAACACCGGGGAGCTGTTTTTT

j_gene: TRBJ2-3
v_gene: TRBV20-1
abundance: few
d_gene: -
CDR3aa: CSARDPSDTQYF
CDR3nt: TGCAGTGCTAGAGATCCTTCCGATACGCAGTATTTT

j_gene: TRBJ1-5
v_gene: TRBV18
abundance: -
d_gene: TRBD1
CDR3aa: CASSPQTGNQPQHF
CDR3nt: TGTGCCAGCTCACCCCAGACAGGGAACCAGCCCCAGCATTTT

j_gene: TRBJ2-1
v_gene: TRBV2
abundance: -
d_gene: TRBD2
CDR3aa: CASRGLVYEQFF
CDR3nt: TGTGCCAGCAGGGGACTAGTGTATGAGCAGTTCTTC

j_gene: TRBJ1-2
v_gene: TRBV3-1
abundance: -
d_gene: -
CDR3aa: CASSQFLSYGYTF
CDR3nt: TGTGCCAGCAGCCAGTTTCTGAGCTATGGCTACACCTTC

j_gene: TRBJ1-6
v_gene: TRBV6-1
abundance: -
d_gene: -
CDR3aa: CASTRWGRGPDNSPLHF
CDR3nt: TGTGCCAGCACCCGATGGGGAAGGGGCCCCGATAATTCACCCCTCCACTTT

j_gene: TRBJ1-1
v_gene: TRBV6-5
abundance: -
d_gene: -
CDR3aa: CASSYRGWMNTEAFF
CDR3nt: TGTGCCAGCAGTTATCGGGGTTGGATGAACACTGAAGCTTTCTTT

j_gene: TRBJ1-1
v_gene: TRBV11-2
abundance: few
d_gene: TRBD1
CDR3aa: CASSSRTGDPTTEAFF
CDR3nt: TGTGCCAGCAGCTCGAGGACAGGAGATCCCACCACTGAAGCTTTCTTT

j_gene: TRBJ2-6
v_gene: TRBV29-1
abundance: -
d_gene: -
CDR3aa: CSVEGGRGANVLTF
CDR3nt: TGCAGCGTTGAAGGGGGACGGGGGGCCAACGTCCTGACTTTC

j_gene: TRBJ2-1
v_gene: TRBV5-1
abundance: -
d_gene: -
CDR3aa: CASSPAPYNEQFF
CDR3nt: TGCGCCAGCAGCCCGGCTCCCTACAATGAGCAGTTCTTC

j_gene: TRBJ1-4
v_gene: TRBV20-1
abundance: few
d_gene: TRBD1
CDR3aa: CSAEWDTGANEKLFF
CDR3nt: TGCAGTGCTGAGTGGGACACAGGGGCTAATGAAAAACTGTTTTTT

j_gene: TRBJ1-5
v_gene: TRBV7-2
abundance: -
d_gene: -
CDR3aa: CASSFRGGQPQHF
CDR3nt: TGTGCCAGCAGCTTTCGGGGGGGTCAGCCCCAGCATTTT

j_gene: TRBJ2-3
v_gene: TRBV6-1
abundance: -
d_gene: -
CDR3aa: CASSKDYHTDTQYF
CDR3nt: TGTGCCAGCAGCAAAGACTACCACACAGATACGCAGTATTTT

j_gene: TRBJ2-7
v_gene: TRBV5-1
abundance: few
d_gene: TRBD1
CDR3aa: CASSFVRQGAHEQYF
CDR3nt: TGCGCCAGCAGCTTCGTGAGACAGGGGGCCCACGAGCAGTACTTC